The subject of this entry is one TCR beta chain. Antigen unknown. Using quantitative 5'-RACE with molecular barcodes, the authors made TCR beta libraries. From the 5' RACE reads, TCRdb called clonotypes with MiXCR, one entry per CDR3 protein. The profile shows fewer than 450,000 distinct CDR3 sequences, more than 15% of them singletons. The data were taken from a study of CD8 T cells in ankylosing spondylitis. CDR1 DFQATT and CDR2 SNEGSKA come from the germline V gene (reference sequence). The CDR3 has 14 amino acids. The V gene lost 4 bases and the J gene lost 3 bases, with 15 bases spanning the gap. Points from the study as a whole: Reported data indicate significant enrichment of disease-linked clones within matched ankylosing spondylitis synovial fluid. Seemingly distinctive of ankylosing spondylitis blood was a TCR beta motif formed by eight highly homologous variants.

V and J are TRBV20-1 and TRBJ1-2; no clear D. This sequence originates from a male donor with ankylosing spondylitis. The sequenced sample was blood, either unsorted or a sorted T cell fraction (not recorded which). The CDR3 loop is CSATTRRGDYGYTF. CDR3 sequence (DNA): TGCAGTGCTACTACAAGACGGGGAGACTATGGCTACACCTTC.